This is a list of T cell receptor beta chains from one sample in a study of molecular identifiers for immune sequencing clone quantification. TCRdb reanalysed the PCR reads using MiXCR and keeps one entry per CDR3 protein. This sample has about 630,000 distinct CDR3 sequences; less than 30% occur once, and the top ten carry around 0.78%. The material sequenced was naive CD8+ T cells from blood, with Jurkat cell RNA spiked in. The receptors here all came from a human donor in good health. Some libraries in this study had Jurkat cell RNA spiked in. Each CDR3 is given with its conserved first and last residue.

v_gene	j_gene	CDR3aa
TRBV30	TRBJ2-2	CAWSVRDTGELFF
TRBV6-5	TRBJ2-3	CASSYGEATDTQYF
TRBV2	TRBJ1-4	CASSSHREVDEKLFF
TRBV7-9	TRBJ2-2	CASSFQGVVTGELFF
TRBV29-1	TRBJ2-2	CSVESLADGELFF
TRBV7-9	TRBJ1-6	CASSPFGRGPVSPLHF
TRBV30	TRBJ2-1	CAWSTDNEQFF
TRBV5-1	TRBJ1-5	CASCLWGAAQPQHF
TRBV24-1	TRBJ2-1	CATSDSGSYNEQFF
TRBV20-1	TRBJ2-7	CSASSIDSGGAYEQYF
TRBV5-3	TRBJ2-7	CASSGRTSGRGIVDEQYF
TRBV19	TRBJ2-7	CASSMGGYNEQYF
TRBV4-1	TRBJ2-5	CASSQDILGPAGQETQYF
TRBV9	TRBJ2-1	CASSVLSGRGGGEQFF
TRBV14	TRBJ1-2	CASSQEYVTAPYGYTF
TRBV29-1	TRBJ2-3	CSPQDGNTQYF
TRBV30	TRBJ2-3	CAWSVSSGEYTQYF
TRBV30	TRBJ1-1	CAWSLTLNTEAFF
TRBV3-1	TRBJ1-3	CASSQTGTDGNTIYF
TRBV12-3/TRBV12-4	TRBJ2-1	CASRLGFYNERFF
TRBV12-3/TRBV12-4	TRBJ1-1	CASSLGPPPGAEAFF
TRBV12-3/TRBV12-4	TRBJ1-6	CASRMGNSPLHF
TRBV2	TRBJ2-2	CAKKRQLNTGELFF
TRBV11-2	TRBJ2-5	CASSYEIGQETQYF
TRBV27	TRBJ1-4	CASSWAGLNEKLFF
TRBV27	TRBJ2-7	CATRSLYEQYF
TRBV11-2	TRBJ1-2	CASSFQGRGRPANYGYTF
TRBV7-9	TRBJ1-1	CASSKSVGMNTEAFF
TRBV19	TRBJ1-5	CASSIARQGNQPQHF
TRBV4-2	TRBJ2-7	CASSQRTSDSPYEQYF
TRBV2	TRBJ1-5	CASKETGPSNQPQHF